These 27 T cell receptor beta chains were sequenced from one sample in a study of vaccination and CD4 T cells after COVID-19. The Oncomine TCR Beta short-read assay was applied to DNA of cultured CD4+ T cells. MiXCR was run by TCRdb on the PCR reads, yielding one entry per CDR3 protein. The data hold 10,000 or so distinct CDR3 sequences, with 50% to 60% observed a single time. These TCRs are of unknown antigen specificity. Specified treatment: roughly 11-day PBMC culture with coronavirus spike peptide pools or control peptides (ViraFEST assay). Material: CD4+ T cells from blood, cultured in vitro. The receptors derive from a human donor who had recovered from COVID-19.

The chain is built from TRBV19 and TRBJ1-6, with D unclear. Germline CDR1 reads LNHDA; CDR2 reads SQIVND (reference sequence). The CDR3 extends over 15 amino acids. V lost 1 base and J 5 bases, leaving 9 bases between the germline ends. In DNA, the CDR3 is TGTGCCAGTAGTATAGCCGGACTAGATAATTCACCCCTCCACTTT. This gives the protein CASSIAGLDNSPLHF.

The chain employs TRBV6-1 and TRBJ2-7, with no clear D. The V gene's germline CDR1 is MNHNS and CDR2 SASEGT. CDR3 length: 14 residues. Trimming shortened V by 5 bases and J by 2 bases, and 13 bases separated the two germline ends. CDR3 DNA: TGTGCCAGCAGTCTCCCGTCTATTACCTACGAGCAGTACTTC. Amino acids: CASSLPSITYEQYF.

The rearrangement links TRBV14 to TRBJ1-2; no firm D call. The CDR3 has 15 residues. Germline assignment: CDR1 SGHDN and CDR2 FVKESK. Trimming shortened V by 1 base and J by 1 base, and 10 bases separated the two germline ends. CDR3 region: CASSQGISFNYGYTF. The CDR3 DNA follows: TGTGCCAGCAGCCAAGGTATTAGCTTTAACTATGGCTACACCTTC.

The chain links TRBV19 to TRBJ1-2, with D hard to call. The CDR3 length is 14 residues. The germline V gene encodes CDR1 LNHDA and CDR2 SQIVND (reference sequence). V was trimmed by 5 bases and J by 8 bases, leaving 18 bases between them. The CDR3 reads CASSGSRPTGGYTF. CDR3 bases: TGTGCCAGTAGTGGGTCGAGACCAACTGGGGGCTACACCTTC.

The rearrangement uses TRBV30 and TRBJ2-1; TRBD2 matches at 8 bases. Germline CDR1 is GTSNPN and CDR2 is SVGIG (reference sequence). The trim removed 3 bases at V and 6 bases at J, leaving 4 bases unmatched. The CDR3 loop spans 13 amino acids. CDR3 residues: CAWRGLAGNEQFF. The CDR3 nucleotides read TGTGCCTGGAGAGGACTAGCTGGCAATGAGCAGTTCTTC. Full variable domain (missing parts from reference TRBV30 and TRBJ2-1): SQTIHQWPATLVQPVGSPLSLECTVEGTSNPNLYWYRQAAGRGLQLLFYSVGIGQISSEVPQNLSASRPQDRQFILSSKKLLLSDSGFYLCAWRGLAGNEQFFGPGTRLTVL.

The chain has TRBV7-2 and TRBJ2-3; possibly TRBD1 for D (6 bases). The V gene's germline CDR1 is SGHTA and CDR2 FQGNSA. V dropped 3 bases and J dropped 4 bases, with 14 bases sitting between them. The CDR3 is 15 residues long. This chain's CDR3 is CASSFEPNRADTQYF. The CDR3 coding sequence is TGTGCCAGCAGCTTCGAGCCTAACAGGGCAGATACGCAGTATTTT. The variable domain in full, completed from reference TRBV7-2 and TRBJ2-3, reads GAGVSQSPSNKVTEKGKDVELRCDPISGHTALYWYRQSLGQGLEFLIYFQGNSAPDKSGLPSDRFSAERTGGSVSTLTIQRTQQEDSAVYLCASSFEPNRADTQYFGPGTRLTVL.

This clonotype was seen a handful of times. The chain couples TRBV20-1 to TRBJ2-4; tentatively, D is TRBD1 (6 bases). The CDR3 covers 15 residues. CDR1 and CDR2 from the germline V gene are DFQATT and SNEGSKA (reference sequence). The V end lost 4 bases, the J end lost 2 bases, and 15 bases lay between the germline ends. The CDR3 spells CSAINREWSKNIQYF. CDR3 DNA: TGCAGTGCTATCAACAGGGAATGGTCCAAAAACATTCAGTACTTC.

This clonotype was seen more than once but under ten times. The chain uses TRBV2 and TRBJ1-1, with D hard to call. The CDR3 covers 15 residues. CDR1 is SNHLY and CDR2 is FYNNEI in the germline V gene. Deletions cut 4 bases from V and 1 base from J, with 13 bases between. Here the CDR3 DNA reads TGTGCCAGCAGTGTACACCCCCCAGAGAACACTGAAGCTTTCTTT. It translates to CASSVHPPENTEAFF.

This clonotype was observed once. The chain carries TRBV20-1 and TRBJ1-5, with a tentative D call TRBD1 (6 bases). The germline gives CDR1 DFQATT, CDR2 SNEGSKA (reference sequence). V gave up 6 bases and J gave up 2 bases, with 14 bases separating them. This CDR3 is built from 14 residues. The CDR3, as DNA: TGCAGTGCACCGGGACACGGGGGCAATCAGCCCCAGCATTTT. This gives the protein CSAPGHGGNQPQHF.

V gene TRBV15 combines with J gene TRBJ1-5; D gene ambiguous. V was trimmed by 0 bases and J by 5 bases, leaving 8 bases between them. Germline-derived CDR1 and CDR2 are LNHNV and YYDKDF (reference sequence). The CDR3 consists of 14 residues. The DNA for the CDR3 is TGTGCCACCAGCAGAGATAGCCAGGATCAGCCCCAGCATTTT. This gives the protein CATSRDSQDQPQHF.

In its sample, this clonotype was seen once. CDR3 sequence (DNA): TGTGCCAGCAGCCAAGTTACGAACCTCCAAGAGACCCAGTACTTC. This codes for CASSQVTNLQETQYF. The chain joins TRBV4-2 to TRBJ2-5; unclear D gene. Germline V gives CDR1 LGHNA, CDR2 YNFKEQ. This CDR3 spans 15 amino acids. V was clipped by 1 base and J by 1 base, with 10 bases between them.

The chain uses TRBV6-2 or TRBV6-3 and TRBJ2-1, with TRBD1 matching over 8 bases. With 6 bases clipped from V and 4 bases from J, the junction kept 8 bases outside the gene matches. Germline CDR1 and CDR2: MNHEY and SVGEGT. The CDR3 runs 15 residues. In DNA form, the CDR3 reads TGTGCCAGCAGGACTCAGGGGGCCAGGTACAATGAGCAGTTCTTC. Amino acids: CASRTQGARYNEQFF.

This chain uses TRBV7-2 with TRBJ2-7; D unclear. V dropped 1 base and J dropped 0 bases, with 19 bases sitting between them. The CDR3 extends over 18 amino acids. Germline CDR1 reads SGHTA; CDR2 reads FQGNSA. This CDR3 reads CASSLVGFWTASSYEQYF. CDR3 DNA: TGTGCCAGCAGCTTAGTAGGGTTCTGGACCGCCAGCTCCTACGAGCAGTACTTC.

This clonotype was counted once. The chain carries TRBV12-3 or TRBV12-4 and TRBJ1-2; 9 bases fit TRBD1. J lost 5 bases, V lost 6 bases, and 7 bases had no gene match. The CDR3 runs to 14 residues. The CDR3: CASSQTGQGYGYTF. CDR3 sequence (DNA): TGTGCCAGCAGCCAAACGGGACAGGGATATGGCTACACCTTC.

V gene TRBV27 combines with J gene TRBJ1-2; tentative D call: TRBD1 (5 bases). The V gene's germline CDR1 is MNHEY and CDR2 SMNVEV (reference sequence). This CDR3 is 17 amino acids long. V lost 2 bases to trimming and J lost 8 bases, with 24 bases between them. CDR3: CASSLRQFYGDKIGYTF. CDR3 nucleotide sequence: TGTGCCAGCAGTTTACGACAGTTTTACGGGGATAAAATAGGCTACACCTTC.

The CDR3 is CASSRERSYEQYF. CDR3 nucleotide sequence: TGCGCCAGCAGCCGAGAACGCTCCTACGAGCAGTACTTC. This chain links TRBV5-1 with TRBJ2-7; D gene ambiguous. V lost 4 bases and J 0 bases, leaving 8 bases between the germline ends. This CDR3 spans 13 amino acids. Germline CDR1 reads SGHRS; CDR2 reads YFSETQ.

CDR3 region: CASSSPRDRGSYEQYF. DNA of the CDR3: TGTGCCAGCAGTTCTCCCCGGGACAGGGGATCCTACGAGCAGTACTTC. V and J are TRBV12-3 or TRBV12-4 and TRBJ2-7; 10 bases are a match to TRBD1. The CDR3 totals 16 residues. J lost 1 base, V lost 4 bases, and 7 bases had no gene match.

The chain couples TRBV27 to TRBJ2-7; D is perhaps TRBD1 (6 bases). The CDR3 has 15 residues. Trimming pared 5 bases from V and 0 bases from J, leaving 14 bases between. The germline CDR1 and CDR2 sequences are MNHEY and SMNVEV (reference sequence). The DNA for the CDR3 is TGTGCCAGCAGTCGAGGACAGCCAGCCTCCTACGAGCAGTACTTC. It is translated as CASSRGQPASYEQYF.

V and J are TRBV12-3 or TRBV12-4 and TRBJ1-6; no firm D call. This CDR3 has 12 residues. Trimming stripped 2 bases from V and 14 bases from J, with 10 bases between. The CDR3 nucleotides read TGTGCCAGCAGTTTACCAGTATGGGCCCTCCACTTT. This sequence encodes CASSLPVWALHF.

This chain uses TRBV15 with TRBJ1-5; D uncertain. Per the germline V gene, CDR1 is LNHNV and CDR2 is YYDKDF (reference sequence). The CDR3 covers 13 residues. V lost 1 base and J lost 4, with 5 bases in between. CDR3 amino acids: CATSRGGNQPQHF. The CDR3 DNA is TGTGCCACCAGCAGAGGAGGGAATCAGCCCCAGCATTTT.

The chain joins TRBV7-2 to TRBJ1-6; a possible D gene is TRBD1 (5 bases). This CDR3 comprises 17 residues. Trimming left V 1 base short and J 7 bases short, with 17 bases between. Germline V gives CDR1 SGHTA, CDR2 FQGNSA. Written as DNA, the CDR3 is TGTGCCAGCAGCTTAGAAGGGGCGGACATGTGGAATTCACCCCTCCACTTT. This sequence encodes CASSLEGADMWNSPLHF.

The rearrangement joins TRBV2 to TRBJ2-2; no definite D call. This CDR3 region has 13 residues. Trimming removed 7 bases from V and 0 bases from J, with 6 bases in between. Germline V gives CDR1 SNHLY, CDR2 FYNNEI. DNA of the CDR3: TGTGCCAGCATCCCAGCGAACACCGGGGAGCTGTTTTTT. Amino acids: CASIPANTGELFF. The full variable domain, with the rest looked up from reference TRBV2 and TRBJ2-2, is EPEVTQTPSHQVTQMGQEVILRCVPISNHLYFYWYRQILGQKVEFLVSFYNNEISEKSEIFDDQFSVERPDGSNFTLKIRSTKLEDSAMYFCASIPANTGELFFGEGSRLTVL.

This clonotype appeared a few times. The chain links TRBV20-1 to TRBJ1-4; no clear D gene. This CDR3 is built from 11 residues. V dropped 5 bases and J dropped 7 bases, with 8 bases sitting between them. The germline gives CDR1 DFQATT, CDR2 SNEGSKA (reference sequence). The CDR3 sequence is CSAAEGEKLFF. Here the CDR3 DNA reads TGCAGTGCTGCGGAGGGTGAAAAACTGTTTTTT.

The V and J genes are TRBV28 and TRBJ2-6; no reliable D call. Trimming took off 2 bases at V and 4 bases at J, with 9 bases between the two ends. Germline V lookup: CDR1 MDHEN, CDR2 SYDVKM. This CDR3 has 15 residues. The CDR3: CASSLAVGGANVLTF. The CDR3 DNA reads TGTGCCAGCAGTTTAGCCGTGGGGGGGGCCAACGTCCTGACTTTC.

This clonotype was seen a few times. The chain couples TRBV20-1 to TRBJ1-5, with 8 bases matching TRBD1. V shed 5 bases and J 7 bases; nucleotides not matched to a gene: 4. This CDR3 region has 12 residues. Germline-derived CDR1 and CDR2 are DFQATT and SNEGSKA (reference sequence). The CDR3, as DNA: TGCAGTGCTGTACAGGGGGACCAGCCCCAGCATTTT. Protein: CSAVQGDQPQHF.

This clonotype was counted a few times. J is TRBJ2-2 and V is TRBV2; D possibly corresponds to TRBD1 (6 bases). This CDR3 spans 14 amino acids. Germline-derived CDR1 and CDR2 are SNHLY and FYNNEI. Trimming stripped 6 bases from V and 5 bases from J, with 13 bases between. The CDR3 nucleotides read TGTGCCAGCAGCCATTTAACAGGGACCGGGGAGCTGTTTTTT. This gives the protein CASSHLTGTGELFF.

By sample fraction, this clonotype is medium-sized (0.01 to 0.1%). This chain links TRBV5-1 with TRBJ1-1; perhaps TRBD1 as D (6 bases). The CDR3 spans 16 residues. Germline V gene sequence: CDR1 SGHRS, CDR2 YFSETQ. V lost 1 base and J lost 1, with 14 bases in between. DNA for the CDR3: TGCGCCAGCAGCTTGAGGGGGGGCTCTGGGAACACTGAAGCTTTCTTT. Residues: CASSLRGGSGNTEAFF.